This T cell receptor (beta chain) appears in the sequencing data of a study of blood T cells in healthy people across ages (dated by TCRdb to the mid-2010s). Turning to the overall study: In model experiments, template switching captured roughly one uniquely barcoded TCR beta cDNA molecule for every two T cells. Age-related changes in TCR beta repertoire diversity were measured in the study by deep sequencing normalized with unique cDNA molecular identifiers. The donors were divided into four age groups: young (average about 16 years), middle-aged (over 35), aged (roughly 66) and long-lived (around 80). Donors of different ages were randomly distributed across sequencing lanes to avoid experimental bias. Two additional independent replicas of 1 million unique cDNA reads from the same blood draw were analyzed for two donors (one aged 18 to 30 and one aged 80 or older). Overall study outcomes, separate from this receptor: As age increased, observed TCR beta diversity per million T cells dropped in a roughly linear way, and a significant reduction was already evident by age about 40. Total diversity estimates from one million sequenced T cells were considered lower bounds and underestimates. Donor CMV infection status was unknown, potentially confounding age-related changes in expanded clonotypes. Since profiling was done on bulk unsorted PBMCs, naive and antigen-experienced compartments could not be conclusively compared. The percentage of naive T cells measured by flow cytometry correlated strongly with observed TCR beta diversity. The long-lived group showed more naive CD4+ T cells, fewer expanded clones and increased TCR diversity than the aged group, suggesting age selection.

For this clonotype: There is no known antigen for this receptor. Base qualities are not recorded, but no much larger clone differs from it by a single base.

Inclusive of the bounding cysteine and phenylalanine, the CDR3 is 15 residues long. Only the CDR3 region is kept as DNA, spanning 45 bases read in frame from base 1. CDR1 is given as SGHTA and CDR2 as FQGNSA, both from the germline V gene. V is cut back by 5 bases and J by 5 bases, with 9 bases in the junction unmatched. The library relied on 5' RACE. The sequencer listed for this sample is Illumina HiSeq 2500. A second about 6 to 11 cycle PCR used a sample-barcoded 5' primer and a J-beta primer mix. A template-switch 5' adaptor carrying 12 random nucleotides introduced a unique molecular identifier onto each TCR beta cDNA molecule. Each sample yielded at least 2.5 million CDR3-containing paired-end reads. All of the RNA was converted into first-strand cDNA using the Mint cDNA synthesis kit, with a TRBC-specific oligonucleotide serving as the primer. Following uracil-DNA glycosylase treatment, all cDNA underwent a first 18-cycle PCR with the universal primers M1SS and BC2_uni_R. The original methods were these. For normalization, 1 million high-quality reads were randomly selected from each sample, with every read carrying a distinct molecular identifier. Instead of being binned into consensus sequences, reads with shared molecular identifiers were discarded. MiTCR, set to a Q25 quality threshold and the strictest error-elimination algorithm, was used for CDR3 identification, clonotype clustering and error correction. A nonparametric unseen species model with Euler transformation was used to estimate a lower bound on total TCR beta diversity. TCRdb reworked the public reads: Q25 trimming with fastp, MiXCR clone assembly, productive beta chains retained. For every CDR3 protein sequence, its rows merge into one entry that carries the most common genes and DNA. The V and J calls follow TCRdb's processing rather than the paper's. Present in this sample are about 1.8 million distinct CDR3 sequences, about 49% of which were seen just once. Together, the top ten hold approximately 2% of the sample.

Systemically healthy Caucasian individuals from Russia, some 36 in total and aged about 6 to 95 years, were included as donors. Each donor gave roughly 11 milliliters of peripheral blood, drawn into EDTA-treated Vacutainer tubes. Ficoll-Paque density-gradient centrifugation was used to isolate PBMCs, with at least 6.5 million per sample. Trizol reagent was used to extract total RNA from PBMCs, with at least 5.5 micrograms per sample. For every donor, flow cytometry on a PBMC aliquot measured the percentage of naive CD45RAhigh/CD27high T cells. This clonotype was obtained from a woman in her thirties or forties in good health. Here the chain combines TRBV7-2 and TRBJ1-2; 9 central nucleotides agree with TRBD1. The source material was blood. CDR3 reads: CASSTRTGQGYGYTF. The bases read TGTGCCAGCAGCACGCGTACGGGACAGGGATATGGCTACACCTTC. Supplemented by the reference TRBV7-2 and TRBJ1-2 proteins around the CDR3, the complete variable domain is GAGVSQSPSNKVTEKGKDVELRCDPISGHTALYWYRQSLGQGLEFLIYFQGNSAPDKSGLPSDRFSAERTGGSVSTLTIQRTQQEDSAVYLCASSTRTGQGYGYTFGSGTRLTVV.